The clone carrying this TCR beta chain appeared many times. The target antigen is unknown. Stable disease denoted Graves' hyperthyroidism without ophthalmopathy progression within 18 months. Hyperthyroidism, newly diagnosed and lasting under 2 months, affected patients aged 18 to 65. Thyroid ultrasound and orbital computed tomography, with clinical symptoms and serum thyroxine and TRAb, informed diagnoses. Amplified TCR beta CDR3 regions derived from RNA transcripts. First-round RT-PCR targeting the TCR CDR3 was performed with the HTBI primer set. Each CDR3 protein is one row after TCRdb ran MiXCR on the multiplex PCR reads. This sample has just under 750,000 distinct CDR3 sequences, with 35% found just once. The sample belongs to a study of T cells in Graves' hyperthyroidism and ophthalmopathy. Broader study findings: Researchers report that a 13 V-J model separated ophthalmopathy from stable hyperthyroidism.

The receptor's source is a woman aged 40-49 years with Graves' hyperthyroidism. Sequencing input: blood.

The CDR3 protein is CASSYSGQGGSPLHF. CDR3 DNA: TGTGCCAGCAGTTACTCGGGTCAGGGTGGATCACCCCTCCACTTT. This chain links TRBV6-6 with TRBJ1-6; tentatively, D is TRBD1 (5 bases). Germline-derived CDR1 and CDR2 are MNHNY and SVGAGI (reference sequence). Between the trimmed V and J ends, which lost 0 bases and 10 bases, there was a span of 13 bases. CDR3 length: 15 residues.